The clone carrying this T cell receptor (beta chain) turned up a few times. As yet, its antigen is unknown. This sample is part of a study of post-analysis software for immune sequencing data. Background on the study: Courses of disease covered relapsing-remitting, secondary progressive and progressive-relapsing multiple sclerosis.

CDR3 length: 12 amino acids. Germline V gene sequence: CDR1 SGHDT, CDR2 YYEEEE. The V end lost 4 bases, the J end lost 9 bases, and 13 bases lay between the germline ends. Notes on the study in general: Same-batch samples co-clustered strongly by F measure. Among roughly five TRBV segments more frequent in patients than controls were TRBV5-6, TRBV5-1 and TRBV20-1. Significantly decreased normalized Chao1 diversity was recorded for multiple sclerosis patients relative to controls.

Incorporated into the TCR beta cDNA libraries were unique molecular identifiers, which served to reduce PCR and sequencing biases. Once 1 to 10 million T cells were used, roughly 0.5 million cDNA molecules resulted. In TCRdb, the PCR reads were re-called with MiXCR into one record per CDR3 protein. The sample includes about 540,000 distinct CDR3 sequences, approximately 34% of them seen just once. The V call is TRBV5-6, the J call TRBJ1-1; the D is unclear. This TCR came from a girl between 2 and 17 years old with multiple sclerosis. The sequenced material came from blood. CDR3 bases: TGTGCCAGCAGCCTAGATACAGAAAAAGCTTTCTTT. Its protein is CASSLDTEKAFF.